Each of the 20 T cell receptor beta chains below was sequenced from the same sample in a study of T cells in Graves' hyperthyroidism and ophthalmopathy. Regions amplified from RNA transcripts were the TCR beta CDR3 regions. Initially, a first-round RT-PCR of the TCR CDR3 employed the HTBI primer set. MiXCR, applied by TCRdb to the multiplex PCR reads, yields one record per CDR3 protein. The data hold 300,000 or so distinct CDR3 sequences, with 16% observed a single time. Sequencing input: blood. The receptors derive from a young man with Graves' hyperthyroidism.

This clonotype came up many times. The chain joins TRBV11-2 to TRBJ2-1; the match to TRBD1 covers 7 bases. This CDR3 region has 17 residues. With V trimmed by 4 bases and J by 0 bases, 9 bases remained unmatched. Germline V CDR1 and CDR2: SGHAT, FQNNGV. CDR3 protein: CASSSTPTGYSYNEQFF. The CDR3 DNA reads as TGTGCCAGCAGCTCCACGCCGACAGGGTACTCCTACAATGAGCAGTTCTTC. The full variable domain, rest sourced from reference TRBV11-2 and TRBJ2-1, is EAGVAQSPRYKIIEKRQSVAFWCNPISGHATLYWYQQILGQGPKLLIQFQNNGVVDDSQLPKDRFSAERLKGVDSTLKIQPAKLEDSAVYLCASSSTPTGYSYNEQFFGPGTRLTVL.

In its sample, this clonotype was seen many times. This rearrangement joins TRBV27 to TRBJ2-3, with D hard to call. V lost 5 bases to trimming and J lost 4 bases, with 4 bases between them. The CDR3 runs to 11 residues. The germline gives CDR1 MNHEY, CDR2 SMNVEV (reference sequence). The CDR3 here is CASSMADTQYF. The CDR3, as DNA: TGTGCCAGCAGTATGGCAGATACGCAGTATTTT.

The CDR3 nucleotides read TGTGCCAGCAGCGTAGCTGGCGACAAAGAGACCCAGTACTTC. Protein sequence: CASSVAGDKETQYF. This sequence joins TRBV6-1 and TRBJ2-5, with no clear D. The V end was cut by 6 bases, the J end by 3 bases, with 14 bases between. The CDR3 contains 14 residues. The V gene's germline CDR1 is MNHNS and CDR2 SASEGT.

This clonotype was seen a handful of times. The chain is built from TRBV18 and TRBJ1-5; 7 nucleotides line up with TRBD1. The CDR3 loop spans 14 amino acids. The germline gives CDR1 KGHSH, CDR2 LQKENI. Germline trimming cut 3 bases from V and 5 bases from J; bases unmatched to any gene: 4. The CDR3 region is CASSPGRGDQPQHF. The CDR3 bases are TGTGCCAGCTCACCGGGCAGGGGGGATCAGCCCCAGCATTTT.

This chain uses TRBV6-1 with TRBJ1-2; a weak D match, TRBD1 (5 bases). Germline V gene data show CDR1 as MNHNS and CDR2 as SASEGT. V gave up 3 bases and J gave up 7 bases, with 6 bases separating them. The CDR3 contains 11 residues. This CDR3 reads CASSDGGGYTF. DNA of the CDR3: TGTGCCAGCAGTGATGGGGGTGGCTACACCTTC.

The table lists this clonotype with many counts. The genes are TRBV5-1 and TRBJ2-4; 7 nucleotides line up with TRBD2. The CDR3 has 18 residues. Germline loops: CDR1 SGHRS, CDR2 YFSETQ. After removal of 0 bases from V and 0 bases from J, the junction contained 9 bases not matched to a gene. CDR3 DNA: TGCGCCAGCAGCTTGGTCCCTAGCGGAGAATTAGCCAAAAACATTCAGTACTTC. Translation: CASSLVPSGELAKNIQYF.

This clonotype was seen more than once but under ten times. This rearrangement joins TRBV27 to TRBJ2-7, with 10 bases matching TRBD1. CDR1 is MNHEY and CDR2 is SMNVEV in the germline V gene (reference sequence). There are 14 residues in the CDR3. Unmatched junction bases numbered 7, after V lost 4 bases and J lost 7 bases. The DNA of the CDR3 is TGTGCCAGCAGTTGGGGACAGGGGTTGGGGGAGCAGTACTTC. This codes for CASSWGQGLGEQYF.

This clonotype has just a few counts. The CDR3 protein is CASSLGGTNTGELFF. The CDR3, as DNA: TGCGCCAGCAGCTTGGGGGGAACGAACACCGGGGAGCTGTTTTTT. This chain joins TRBV5-1 and TRBJ2-2, with D uncertain. V shed 0 bases and J shed 0 bases, with 6 bases lying between them. In germline, CDR1 is SGHRS, CDR2 YFSETQ. CDR3 length equals 15 residues.

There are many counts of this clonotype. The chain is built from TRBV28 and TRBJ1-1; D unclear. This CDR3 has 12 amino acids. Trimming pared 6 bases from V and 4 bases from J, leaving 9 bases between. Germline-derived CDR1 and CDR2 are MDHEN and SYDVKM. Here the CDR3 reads CASRLPSTEAFF. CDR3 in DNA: TGTGCCAGCAGATTACCGAGCACTGAAGCTTTCTTT.

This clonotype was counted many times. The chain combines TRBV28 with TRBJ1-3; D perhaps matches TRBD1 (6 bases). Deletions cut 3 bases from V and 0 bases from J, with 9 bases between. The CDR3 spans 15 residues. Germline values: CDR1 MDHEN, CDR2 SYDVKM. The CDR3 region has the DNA TGTGCCAGCAGTTTGGGGGGCGGCTCTGGAAACACCATATATTTT. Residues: CASSLGGGSGNTIYF.

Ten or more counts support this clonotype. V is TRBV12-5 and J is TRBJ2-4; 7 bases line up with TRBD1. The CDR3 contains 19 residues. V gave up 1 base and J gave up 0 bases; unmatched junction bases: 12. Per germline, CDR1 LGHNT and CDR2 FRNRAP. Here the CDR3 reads CASGLDRGRSDVAKNIQYF. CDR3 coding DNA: TGTGCTAGTGGTTTGGATAGGGGGCGATCGGATGTAGCCAAAAACATTCAGTACTTC.

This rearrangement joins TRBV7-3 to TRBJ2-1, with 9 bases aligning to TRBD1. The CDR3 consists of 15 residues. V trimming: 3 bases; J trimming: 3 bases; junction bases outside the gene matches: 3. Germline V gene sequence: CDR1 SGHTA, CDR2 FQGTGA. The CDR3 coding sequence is TGTGCCAGCAGCTTCCGACAGGGGGTCTACAATGAGCAGTTCTTC. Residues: CASSFRQGVYNEQFF.

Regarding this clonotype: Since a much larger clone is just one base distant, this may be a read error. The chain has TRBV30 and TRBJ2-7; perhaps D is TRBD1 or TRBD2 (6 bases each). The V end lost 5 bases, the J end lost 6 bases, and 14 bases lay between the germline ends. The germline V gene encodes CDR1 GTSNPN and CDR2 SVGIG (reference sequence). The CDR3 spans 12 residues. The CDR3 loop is CAWLSTGAEQYF. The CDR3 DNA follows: TGTGCCTGGCTTAGTACGGGGGCCGAGCAGTACTTC.

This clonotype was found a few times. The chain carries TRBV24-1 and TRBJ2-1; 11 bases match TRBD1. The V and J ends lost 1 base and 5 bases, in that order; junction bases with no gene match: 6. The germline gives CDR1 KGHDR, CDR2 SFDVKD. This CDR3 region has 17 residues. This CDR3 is CATSDLSGQGANNEQFF. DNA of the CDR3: TGTGCCACCAGTGATTTATCCGGACAGGGGGCGAACAATGAGCAGTTCTTC.

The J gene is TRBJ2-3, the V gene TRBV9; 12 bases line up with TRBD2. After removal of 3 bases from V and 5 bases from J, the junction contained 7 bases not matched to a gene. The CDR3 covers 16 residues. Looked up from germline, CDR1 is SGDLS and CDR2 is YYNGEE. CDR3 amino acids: CASSATSGRRVDTQYF. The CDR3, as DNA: TGTGCCAGCAGCGCCACTAGCGGGAGGAGGGTAGATACGCAGTATTTT.

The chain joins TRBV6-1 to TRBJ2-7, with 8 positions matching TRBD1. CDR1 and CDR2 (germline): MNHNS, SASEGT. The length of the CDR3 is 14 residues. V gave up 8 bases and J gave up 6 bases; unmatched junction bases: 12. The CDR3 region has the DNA TGTGCCAGCGGCCGATGGGCAGGGGGCTTCGAGCAGTACTTC. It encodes CASGRWAGGFEQYF.

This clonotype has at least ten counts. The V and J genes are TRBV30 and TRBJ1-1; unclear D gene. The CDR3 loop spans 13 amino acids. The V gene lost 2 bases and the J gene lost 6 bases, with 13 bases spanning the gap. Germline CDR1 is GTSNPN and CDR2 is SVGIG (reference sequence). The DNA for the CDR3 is TGTGCCTGGAGTATACGGAGTGGGGCTGAAGCTTTCTTT. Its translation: CAWSIRSGAEAFF.

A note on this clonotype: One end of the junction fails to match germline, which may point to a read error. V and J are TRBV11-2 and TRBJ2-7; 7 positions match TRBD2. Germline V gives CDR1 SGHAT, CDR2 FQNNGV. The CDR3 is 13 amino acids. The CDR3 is CASSLDWDYERYF. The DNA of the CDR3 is TGTGCCAGCAGCTTAGACTGGGACTACGAGCGGTACTTC.

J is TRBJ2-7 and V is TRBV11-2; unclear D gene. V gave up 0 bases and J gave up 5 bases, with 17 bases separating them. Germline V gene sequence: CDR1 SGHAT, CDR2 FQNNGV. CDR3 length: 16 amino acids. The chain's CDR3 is CASSLDPGFLSHEQYF. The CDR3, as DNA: TGTGCCAGCAGCTTAGATCCCGGTTTCCTATCCCACGAGCAGTACTTC.

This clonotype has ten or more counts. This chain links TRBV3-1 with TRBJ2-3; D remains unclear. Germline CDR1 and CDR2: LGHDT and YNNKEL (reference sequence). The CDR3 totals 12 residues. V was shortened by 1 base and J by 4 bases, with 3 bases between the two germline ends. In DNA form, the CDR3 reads TGTGCCAGCAGCCAAGGAGCAGATACGCAGTATTTT. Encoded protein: CASSQGADTQYF.